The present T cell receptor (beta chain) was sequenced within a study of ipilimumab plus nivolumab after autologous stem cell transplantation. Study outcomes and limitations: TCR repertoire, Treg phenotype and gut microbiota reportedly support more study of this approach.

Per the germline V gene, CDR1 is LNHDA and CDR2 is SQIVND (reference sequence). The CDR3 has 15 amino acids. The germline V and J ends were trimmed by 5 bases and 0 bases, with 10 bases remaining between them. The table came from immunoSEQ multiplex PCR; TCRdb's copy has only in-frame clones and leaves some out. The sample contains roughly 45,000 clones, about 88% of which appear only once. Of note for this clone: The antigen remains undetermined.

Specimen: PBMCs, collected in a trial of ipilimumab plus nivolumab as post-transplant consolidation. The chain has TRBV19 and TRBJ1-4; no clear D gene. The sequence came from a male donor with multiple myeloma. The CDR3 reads CASSDVRATNEKLFF. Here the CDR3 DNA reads TGTGCCAGTAGTGACGTGCGTGCAACTAATGAAAAACTGTTTTTT.